A selection of T cell receptor beta chains follows, all from one sample in a study of cytomegalovirus exposure and HLA in healthy donors. TCRdb keeps only in-frame clones here, not all; method: immunoSEQ multiplex PCR. Of 150,000 to 160,000 clones in the sample, around 84% were seen once. The sample taken for sequencing was PBMCs. These receptors were collected from a human donor in good health. Both conserved end residues are part of each CDR3. D genes are given only for firm matches. Clone size appears in some rows only: once, few, many, or a class for an expanded clone.

d_call: NA; clone_size: few; v_call: TRBV27; j_call: TRBJ2-7; cdr3_nt: TGTGCCAGCAGTTTTAGTTTCGGCGGTCCATACGAGCAGTACTTC; cdr3_aa: CASSFSFGGPYEQYF
d_call: NA; clone_size: once; v_call: TRBV19; j_call: TRBJ2-1; cdr3_nt: TGTGCCAGTAGTATAGGCCAGGGGAGAGATGAGCAGTTCTTC; cdr3_aa: CASSIGQGRDEQFF
d_call: TRBD2; clone_size: NA; v_call: TRBV19; j_call: TRBJ2-1; cdr3_nt: TGTGCCAGTAGTACTAACGGACTAGCGGAGTCAGGGGTCTATGAGCAGTTCTTC; cdr3_aa: CASSTNGLAESGVYEQFF
d_call: NA; clone_size: NA; v_call: TRBV7-2; j_call: TRBJ2-1; cdr3_nt: TGTGCCAGCAGCTTCCAGGGGACGGGCGGTTACAATGAGCAGTTCTTC; cdr3_aa: CASSFQGTGGYNEQFF
d_call: NA; clone_size: NA; v_call: TRBV9; j_call: TRBJ1-2; cdr3_nt: TGTGCCAGCAGCGTAGGGGGTGGACAGTCGAATGGCTACACCTTC; cdr3_aa: CASSVGGGQSNGYTF
d_call: NA; clone_size: NA; v_call: TRBV30; j_call: TRBJ2-4; cdr3_nt: TGTGCCTGGAGTACGGACAGTAAAAACATTCAGTACTTC; cdr3_aa: CAWSTDSKNIQYF
d_call: TRBD1; clone_size: NA; v_call: TRBV10-2; j_call: TRBJ1-2; cdr3_nt: TGCGCCAGCAGTGAGTCGGGACAGGGAAGGATTGATGGCTACACCTTC; cdr3_aa: CASSESGQGRIDGYTF
d_call: NA; clone_size: once; v_call: TRBV18; j_call: TRBJ1-1; cdr3_nt: TGTGCCAGCTCACCAACTCTGAACACTGAAGCTTTCTTT; cdr3_aa: CASSPTLNTEAFF
d_call: NA; clone_size: NA; v_call: TRBV27; j_call: TRBJ2-1; cdr3_nt: TGTGCCAGCAGTCAACTAGCAGGAACAGGTTACAATGAGCAGTTCTTC; cdr3_aa: CASSQLAGTGYNEQFF
d_call: TRBD1; clone_size: NA; v_call: TRBV6-1; j_call: TRBJ2-7; cdr3_nt: TGTGCCAGCAGTGTTGTGGGACAGTCCTACGAGCAGTACTTC; cdr3_aa: CASSVVGQSYEQYF
d_call: TRBD1; clone_size: NA; v_call: TRBV2; j_call: TRBJ2-2; cdr3_nt: TGTGCCAGCAGAAAACAGGGGAGCCCCGGGGAGCTGTTTTTT; cdr3_aa: CASRKQGSPGELFF
d_call: TRBD2; clone_size: NA; v_call: TRBV15; j_call: TRBJ2-5; cdr3_nt: TGTGCCACCAGCAGATCGAGCGGGGTTCAAGAGACCCAGTACTTC; cdr3_aa: CATSRSSGVQETQYF
d_call: NA; clone_size: NA; v_call: TRBV9; j_call: TRBJ2-5; cdr3_nt: TGTGCCAGCAGCGACCGGGGTCTTGTCTGGGAGACCCAGTACTTC; cdr3_aa: CASSDRGLVWETQYF
d_call: TRBD1; clone_size: NA; v_call: TRBV6-6; j_call: TRBJ1-4; cdr3_nt: TGTGCCAGCTGGGGACAGGGTGGTGAAAAACTGTTTTTT; cdr3_aa: CASWGQGGEKLFF
d_call: NA; clone_size: NA; v_call: TRBV2; j_call: TRBJ2-1; cdr3_nt: TGTGCCAGCAGTGAAGATTGGAGATCTAGCAATGAGCAGTTCTTC; cdr3_aa: CASSEDWRSSNEQFF
d_call: NA; clone_size: NA; v_call: TRBV2; j_call: TRBJ2-3; cdr3_nt: TGTGCCAGCAGTGGCTGGGGGGACACAGATACGCAGTATTTT; cdr3_aa: CASSGWGDTDTQYF
d_call: TRBD1; clone_size: once; v_call: TRBV19; j_call: TRBJ2-3; cdr3_nt: TGTGCCAGTAGTATTTCGGACAGGACAATGACAGATACGCAGTATTTT; cdr3_aa: CASSISDRTMTDTQYF
d_call: TRBD1; clone_size: once; v_call: TRBV10-3; j_call: TRBJ1-5; cdr3_nt: TGTGCCATCAGTGCGGACAGGGCGTTTGGGGAGCCCCAGCATTTT; cdr3_aa: CAISADRAFGEPQHF
d_call: TRBD1; clone_size: once; v_call: TRBV6-4; j_call: TRBJ1-2; cdr3_nt: TGTGCCAGCGGTCCCGGGACAGATTACCCCTATGGCTACACCTTC; cdr3_aa: CASGPGTDYPYGYTF
d_call: TRBD1; clone_size: NA; v_call: TRBV7-3; j_call: TRBJ1-1; cdr3_nt: TGTGCCAGCAGACAGACAGGGAGCACTGAAGCTTTCTTT; cdr3_aa: CASRQTGSTEAFF
d_call: NA; clone_size: NA; v_call: TRBV15; j_call: TRBJ1-1; cdr3_nt: TGTGCCACCACCGCGGCACCCGGGATCACTGAAGCTTTCTTT; cdr3_aa: CATTAAPGITEAFF
d_call: NA; clone_size: once; v_call: TRBV9; j_call: TRBJ1-5; cdr3_nt: TGTGCCAGCAGCGATGGGAACAGGGCCGATCAGCCCCAGCATTTT; cdr3_aa: CASSDGNRADQPQHF
d_call: NA; clone_size: NA; v_call: TRBV7-2; j_call: TRBJ2-7; cdr3_nt: TGTGCCAGCAGCTTAGAGGACTTACACTCCTACGAGCAGTACTTC; cdr3_aa: CASSLEDLHSYEQYF
d_call: NA; clone_size: NA; v_call: TRBV13; j_call: TRBJ1-1; cdr3_nt: TGTGCCAGCAGCTTAGTGGGCAGAGGGTTGGGCACTGAAGCTTTCTTT; cdr3_aa: CASSLVGRGLGTEAFF
d_call: TRBD1; clone_size: NA; v_call: TRBV2; j_call: TRBJ1-2; cdr3_nt: TGTGCCAGCGGACAGGGGGCTCTCGACTATGGCTACACCTTC; cdr3_aa: CASGQGALDYGYTF
d_call: NA; clone_size: once; v_call: TRBV7-3; j_call: TRBJ2-3; cdr3_nt: TGTGCCAGCAGCTCTGAGGGAGGCGGTACAGATACGCAGTATTTT; cdr3_aa: CASSSEGGGTDTQYF
d_call: NA; clone_size: NA; v_call: TRBV18; j_call: TRBJ1-1; cdr3_nt: TGTGCCAGCTCACCTCGCCGGGGGAACACTGAAGCTTTCTTT; cdr3_aa: CASSPRRGNTEAFF
d_call: NA; clone_size: NA; v_call: TRBV6-5; j_call: TRBJ1-5; cdr3_nt: TGTGCCAGCAGCCTGGACAGCCATAGCAATCAGCCCCAGCATTTT; cdr3_aa: CASSLDSHSNQPQHF
d_call: NA; clone_size: NA; v_call: TRBV19; j_call: TRBJ1-2; cdr3_nt: TGTGCCAGTAACAAGAACTATGGCTACACCTTC; cdr3_aa: CASNKNYGYTF
d_call: TRBD1; clone_size: NA; v_call: TRBV18; j_call: TRBJ2-1; cdr3_nt: TGTGCCAGCTCACAAGCCCGACAGGGATCCAGCTCCTACAATGAGCAGTTCTTC; cdr3_aa: CASSQARQGSSSYNEQFF
d_call: TRBD2; clone_size: NA; v_call: TRBV27; j_call: TRBJ2-1; cdr3_nt: TGTGCCAGCAGGCCTAGGGAGCCGGGACTAGCGGGAGGGCCGGGTAATGAGCAGTTCTTC; cdr3_aa: CASRPREPGLAGGPGNEQFF
d_call: NA; clone_size: few; v_call: TRBV11-2; j_call: TRBJ2-7; cdr3_nt: TGTGCCAGCAGCCCGGGGAAGGGTAACGTAAACTTC; cdr3_aa: CASSPGKGNVNF
d_call: NA; clone_size: NA; v_call: TRBV27; j_call: TRBJ1-5; cdr3_nt: TGTGCCAGCAGCCAATCCGGTCTTGGCAATCAGCCCCAGCATTTT; cdr3_aa: CASSQSGLGNQPQHF
d_call: NA; clone_size: NA; v_call: TRBV4-1; j_call: TRBJ1-1; cdr3_nt: TGCGCCAGCAGCTTGACGGGGAACACTGAAGCTTTCTTT; cdr3_aa: CASSLTGNTEAFF
d_call: TRBD2; clone_size: NA; v_call: TRBV11-2; j_call: TRBJ2-7; cdr3_nt: TGTGCCAGCAGCTCTTTAGCGGGAGGAGATTCATACGAGCAGTACTTC; cdr3_aa: CASSSLAGGDSYEQYF
d_call: TRBD1; clone_size: NA; v_call: TRBV9; j_call: TRBJ2-1; cdr3_nt: TGTGCCAGCAGCCCTAGGGCCGGGACAGGGGGGCTCGGTGAGCAGTTCTTC; cdr3_aa: CASSPRAGTGGLGEQFF
d_call: NA; clone_size: NA; v_call: TRBV19; j_call: TRBJ1-1; cdr3_nt: TGTGCCAGTAACAGCTTCAGGGGAGCTTTCTTT; cdr3_aa: CASNSFRGAFF
d_call: NA; clone_size: NA; v_call: TRBV28; j_call: TRBJ2-7; cdr3_nt: TGTGCCAGCAGGGGTAGCGGACCCCTCTACGAGCAGTACTTC; cdr3_aa: CASRGSGPLYEQYF
d_call: TRBD1; clone_size: NA; v_call: TRBV28; j_call: TRBJ2-7; cdr3_nt: TGTGCCAGCAGTTCTGGCCCGGGACAGATCAATCCGTACTTC; cdr3_aa: CASSSGPGQINPYF
d_call: NA; clone_size: NA; v_call: TRBV29-1; j_call: TRBJ1-2; cdr3_nt: TGCAGCGTACGACATACTGCTAACTATGGCTACACCTTC; cdr3_aa: CSVRHTANYGYTF
d_call: NA; clone_size: NA; v_call: TRBV7-2; j_call: TRBJ1-5; cdr3_nt: TGTGCCAGCAGCCACGGACAGTCGGCGCGGGCCGGGGCCCAGCATTTT; cdr3_aa: CASSHGQSARAGAQHF
d_call: NA; clone_size: NA; v_call: TRBV4-3; j_call: TRBJ2-1; cdr3_nt: TGCGCCAGCAGCCAAGATGCACGGGGGGCCACCTACAATGAGCAGTTCTTC; cdr3_aa: CASSQDARGATYNEQFF
d_call: NA; clone_size: NA; v_call: TRBV4-1; j_call: TRBJ2-2; cdr3_nt: TGCGCCAGCACCTCATATTTGCGGACATCGAACACCGGGGAGCTGTTTTTT; cdr3_aa: CASTSYLRTSNTGELFF